This T cell receptor beta chain was recorded in a study of T cell responses to AZD1222 COVID-19 vaccine. Broader study findings: An increase in Spike-specific TCR breadth and depth was observed after two AZD1222 doses. After the peak T cell response, and only then, were repertoires sampled.

Turning to this clone: Antigen: not known.

Method: immunoSEQ multiplex PCR; TCRdb's copy keeps in-frame clones and lacks some. The sample carries more than 70,000 clones, roughly nine tenths recorded once. The origin of this receptor is an adult in good health. The sequencing here drew on peripheral blood, taken on day 0 of AZD1222 vaccination.

The CDR3 DNA follows: TGTGCCAGTAGTACTGGAAACAGGGGGCTGTTTGGCTACACCTTC. This encodes CASSTGNRGLFGYTF. V and J are TRBV19 and TRBJ1-2; 9 nucleotides line up with TRBD1. The CDR3 has 15 amino acids. Looked up from germline, CDR1 is LNHDA and CDR2 is SQIVND (reference sequence). The trim removed 4 bases at V and 7 bases at J, leaving 10 bases unmatched. The entire variable domain, with the rest obtained from reference TRBV19 and TRBJ1-2, is as follows: DGGITQSPKYLFRKEGQNVTLSCEQNLNHDAMYWYRQDPGQGLRLIYYSQIVNDFQKGDIAEGYSVSREKKESFPLTVTSAQKNPTAFYLCASSTGNRGLFGYTFGSGTRLTVV.